These 17 T cell receptor beta chains originate from one sample sequenced in a study of high-grade serous ovarian cancer treatment subgroups. Here immunoSEQ multiplex PCR was the method, and the copy in TCRdb shows in-frame clones only, minus some. The sample lists about 16,000 clones, 73% seen once, with more than 3.5% in the top ten. The tumor samples were collected prior to definitive surgery or chemotherapy. The material sequenced was tumor tissue. The receptors were sampled from a human donor with high-grade serous ovarian cancer.

Only one count was recorded for this clone. V gene TRBV18 combines with J gene TRBJ2-3; 9 positions agree with TRBD1. Unmatched junction bases numbered 5, after V lost 3 bases and J lost 4 bases. CDR3 length: 15 residues. Per germline, CDR1 KGHSH and CDR2 LQKENI. CDR3 region: CASSPDRGRPDTQYF. CDR3 nucleotides: TGTGCCAGCTCACCGGACAGGGGCAGGCCAGATACGCAGTATTTT.

The CDR3 protein is CAWSGQRGAWEQYF. The CDR3 DNA reads as TGTGCCTGGAGTGGACAGCGGGGGGCGTGGGAGCAGTACTTC. The chain couples TRBV30 to TRBJ2-7; TRBD2 aligns across 9 bases. Germline trimming cut 1 base from V and 7 bases from J; bases unmatched to any gene: 8. Germline V gene sequence: CDR1 GTSNPN, CDR2 SVGIG (reference sequence). CDR3 length: 14 residues.

The chain carries TRBV7-2 and TRBJ1-5; 7 nucleotides agree with TRBD1. CDR1 and CDR2 (germline): SGHTA, FQGNSA. This CDR3 contains 14 residues. Germline trimming cut 7 bases from V and 4 bases from J; bases unmatched to any gene: 7. The chain's CDR3 is CASTPGQVNQPQHF. The CDR3 region has the DNA TGTGCCAGCACCCCCGGACAGGTGAATCAGCCCCAGCATTTT.

This clone came up a few times. This chain joins TRBV28 and TRBJ2-5, with 8 bases fitting TRBD1. There are 17 residues in the CDR3. Germline-derived CDR1 and CDR2 are MDHEN and SYDVKM. Germline trimming cut 5 bases from V and 0 bases from J; bases unmatched to any gene: 11. The chain's CDR3 is CASSGFRTGSNQETQYF. CDR3 sequence (DNA): TGTGCCAGCAGTGGATTCCGGACAGGGTCCAACCAAGAGACCCAGTACTTC.

The chain is built from TRBV5-4 and TRBJ1-1, with D possibly matching TRBD1 (5 bases). Germline CDR1 is SGHNT and CDR2 is YYREEE (reference sequence). The length of the CDR3 is 14 residues. V was shortened by 6 bases and J by 4 bases, with 16 bases between the two germline ends. The CDR3 DNA reads TGTGCCAGCATCCTCGCAGGGACGACCACTGAAGCTTTCTTT. It translates to CASILAGTTTEAFF. The whole variable domain, remainder taken from reference TRBV5-4 and TRBJ1-1, is ETGVTQSPTHLIKTRGQQVTLRCSSQSGHNTVSWYQQALGQGPQFIFQYYREEENGRGNFPPRFSGLQFPNYSSELNVNALELDDSALYLCASILAGTTTEAFFGQGTRLTVV.

In its sample, this clone was seen a few times. V is TRBV9 and J is TRBJ1-1, with D perhaps TRBD1 (5 bases). Trimming removed 4 bases at V and 2 bases at J, with 15 bases between. The germline gives CDR1 SGDLS, CDR2 YYNGEE. The CDR3 loop spans 15 amino acids. CDR3 loop: CASSWGGYGNTEAFF. Written as DNA, the CDR3 is TGTGCCAGCAGCTGGGGGGGGTATGGAAACACTGAAGCTTTCTTT.

This clone was recorded only once. This chain uses TRBV6-5 with TRBJ2-7; D possibly corresponds to TRBD1 (7 bases). This CDR3 region has 14 residues. The V end lost 7 bases, the J end lost 4 bases, and 17 bases lay between the germline ends. In germline, CDR1 is MNHEY, CDR2 SVGAGI. The DNA of the CDR3 is TGTGCCAGCACCTTCGGGCAGGGGGGTTACGAGCAGTACTTC. Translated: CASTFGQGGYEQYF.

A note on this clone: One end of the junction is discordant with germline, which a read error may explain. The V gene is TRBV5-4, the J gene TRBJ1-2; possibly TRBD1 for D (6 bases). CDR1 SGHNT and CDR2 YYREEE come from the germline V gene (reference sequence). This CDR3 comprises 16 residues. The CDR3 DNA is TGCGCCAGCAGCCAATACGTCGCTACGGGGGCCCATGGCTACACCTTC. It translates to CASSQYVATGAHGYTF.

This clone came up once. The chain has TRBV5-1 and TRBJ2-7; D unresolved. CDR3 length equals 15 residues. V was trimmed by 2 bases and J by 1 base, leaving 13 bases between them. Germline CDR1 and CDR2: SGHRS and YFSETQ. This chain's CDR3 is CASSFIGTESYEQYF. CDR3 coding DNA: TGCGCCAGCAGCTTCATTGGAACGGAATCCTACGAGCAGTACTTC.

V usage is TRBV5-6 and J usage is TRBJ1-2; D is uncertain. Deletions cut 1 base from V and 5 bases from J, with 6 bases between. Germline CDR1 is SGHDT and CDR2 is YYEEEE. The CDR3 totals 12 residues. The CDR3 nucleotides are TGTGCCAGCAGCTTGTGGGGATATGGCTACACCTTC. Translated, it gives CASSLWGYGYTF.

CDR3 amino acids: CASSPGGAGDSAQYF. Written as DNA, the CDR3 is TGTGCCAGCAGCCCCGGCGGGGCGGGGGACTCCGCCCAGTACTTC. V is TRBV7-2 and J is TRBJ2-5, with 7 bases fitting TRBD2. The V and J ends lost 5 bases and 9 bases, in that order; junction bases with no gene match: 15. Germline V gene lookup returns CDR1 SGHTA and CDR2 FQGNSA. This CDR3 comprises 15 residues.

The V call is TRBV15, the J call TRBJ1-2, with TRBD1 matching over 7 bases. Losses at the gene ends were 5 bases for V and 3 bases for J; bases not matched to a gene: 12. The CDR3 consists of 16 residues. CDR1 is LNHNV, CDR2 YYDKDF, per germline (reference sequence). In DNA, the CDR3 is TGTGCCACCAGCGGCAGGGGGGTAAACCCGCACTATGGCTACACCTTC. It translates to CATSGRGVNPHYGYTF.

This clone was observed a handful of times. V usage is TRBV9 and J usage is TRBJ1-5; D is unclear. V was cut by 2 bases and J by 5 bases, with 8 bases left in between. Germline lookup yields CDR1 SGDLS and CDR2 YYNGEE. CDR3 length: 13 amino acids. This CDR3 is CASSVTWDQPQHF. The CDR3 region has the DNA TGTGCCAGCAGCGTCACATGGGATCAGCCCCAGCATTTT.

In its sample, this clone is medium-sized (0.01 to 0.1%). In nucleotides, the CDR3 is TGTGCCAGTAGTATTGGGTACGAGCAGTACTTC. It yields the protein CASSIGYEQYF. The gene calls are TRBV19 and TRBJ2-7; unclear D gene. Trimming cost V 3 bases and J 4 bases, with 4 bases left between them. In germline, CDR1 is LNHDA, CDR2 SQIVND (reference sequence). This CDR3 has 11 residues. The full variable domain, rest sourced from reference TRBV19 and TRBJ2-7, is DGGITQSPKYLFRKEGQNVTLSCEQNLNHDAMYWYRQDPGQGLRLIYYSQIVNDFQKGDIAEGYSVSREKKESFPLTVTSAQKNPTAFYLCASSIGYEQYFGPGTRLTVT.

This clone was observed once. The chain combines TRBV2 with TRBJ2-6, with 7 bases aligning to TRBD2. The CDR3 contains 19 residues. V trimming: 1 base; J trimming: 0 bases; junction bases outside the gene matches: 9. CDR1 is SNHLY and CDR2 is FYNNEI in the germline V gene. As DNA, the CDR3 is TGTGCCAGCAGTGAAGTGGGAGGGTATGGGTCCTCTGGGGCCAACGTCCTGACTTTC. Residues: CASSEVGGYGSSGANVLTF.

This clone was observed once. CDR3 in amino acids: CASSSTTGGHYEQYF. The CDR3 region has the DNA TGTGCCAGCAGCTCTACGACAGGGGGGCACTACGAGCAGTACTTC. The chain couples TRBV7-2 to TRBJ2-7, with 9 bases that match TRBD1. V lost 4 bases and J lost 3; bases outside the gene matches: 7. This CDR3 has 15 residues. Germline V gives CDR1 SGHTA, CDR2 FQGNSA.

The chain recombines TRBV9 with TRBJ1-2; 8 bases agree with TRBD1. The V and J ends lost 0 bases and 3 bases, in that order; junction bases with no gene match: 4. Germline lookup yields CDR1 SGDLS and CDR2 YYNGEE. The CDR3 has 15 amino acids. The CDR3 DNA is TGTGCCAGCAGCGTAGATGGGGGACAGGACTATGGCTACACCTTC. Amino acid sequence: CASSVDGGQDYGYTF.